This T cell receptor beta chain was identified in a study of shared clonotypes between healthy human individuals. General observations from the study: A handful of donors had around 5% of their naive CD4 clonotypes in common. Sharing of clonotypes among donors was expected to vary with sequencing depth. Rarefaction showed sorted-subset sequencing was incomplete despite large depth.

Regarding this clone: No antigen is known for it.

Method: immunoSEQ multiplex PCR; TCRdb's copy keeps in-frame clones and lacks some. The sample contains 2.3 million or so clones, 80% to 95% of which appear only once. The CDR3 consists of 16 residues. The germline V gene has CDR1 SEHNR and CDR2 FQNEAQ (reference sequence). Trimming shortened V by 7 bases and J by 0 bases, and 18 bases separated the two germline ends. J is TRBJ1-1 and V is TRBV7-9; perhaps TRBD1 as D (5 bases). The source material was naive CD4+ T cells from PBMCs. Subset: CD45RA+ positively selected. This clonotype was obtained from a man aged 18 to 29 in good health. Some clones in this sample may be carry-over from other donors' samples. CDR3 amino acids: CASTPRVGGMNTEAFF. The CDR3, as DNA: TGTGCCAGCACCCCAAGGGTGGGGGGTATGAACACTGAAGCTTTCTTT.